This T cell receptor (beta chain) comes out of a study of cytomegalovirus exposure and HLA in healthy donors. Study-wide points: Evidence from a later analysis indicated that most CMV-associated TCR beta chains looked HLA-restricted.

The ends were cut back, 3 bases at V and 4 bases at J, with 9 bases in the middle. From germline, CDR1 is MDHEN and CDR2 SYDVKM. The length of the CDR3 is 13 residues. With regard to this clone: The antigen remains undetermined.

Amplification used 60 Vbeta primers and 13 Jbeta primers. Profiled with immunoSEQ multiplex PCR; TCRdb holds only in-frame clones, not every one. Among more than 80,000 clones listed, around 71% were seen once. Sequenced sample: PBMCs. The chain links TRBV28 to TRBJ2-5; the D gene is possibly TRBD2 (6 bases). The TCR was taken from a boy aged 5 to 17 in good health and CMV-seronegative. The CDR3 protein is CASSFMGGETQYF. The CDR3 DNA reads TGTGCCAGCAGTTTTATGGGGGGAGAGACCCAGTACTTC.